This T cell receptor (beta chain) came from a study of T cell responses to AZD1222 COVID-19 vaccine. Regarding the study as a whole: Donors, mostly white British, included more females; clonal diversity was possibly underestimated. The breadth and depth of Spike-specific TCRs increased once two AZD1222 doses had been given.

To note about this clone: The antigen remains unidentified.

Profiled with immunoSEQ multiplex PCR; TCRdb holds only in-frame clones, not every one. The sample records 95,000 to 150,000 clones, around 91% being singletons. CDR3 length: 13 residues. Germline V lookup: CDR1 MDHEN, CDR2 SYDVKM. V lost 5 bases and J 6 bases, leaving 11 bases between the germline ends. The sequencing used peripheral blood, collected on day 0 of AZD1222 vaccination. The sequence came from an adult in good health. V is TRBV28 and J is TRBJ1-5; possible D gene TRBD1, 6 bases. The CDR3: CASSLGGVQPQHF. The CDR3 DNA reads as TGTGCCAGCAGTCTAGGGGGGGTTCAGCCCCAGCATTTT.